What follows are 21 T cell receptor beta chains derived from one specimen sequenced in a study. One entry per CDR3 protein, called by TCRdb with MiXCR from the 5' RACE reads. Found here are tens of thousands of distinct CDR3 sequences, around 30% of them singletons; the top ten hold roughly 2.2%. Sequenced material: tumor-infiltrating naive CD4+ T cells sorted from the breast tumor. Subset described: naive CD4+ T cells, CD4+CD45RA+CD25-. These receptors were taken from a female donor with breast cancer.

CDR3 DNA: TGTGCCAGCAGGTTTACAGGGAGACGTGGAAACACCATATATTTT. Its protein is CASRFTGRRGNTIYF. The genes are TRBV7-8 and TRBJ1-3; weak D call: TRBD1 (6 bases). Germline V gene sequence: CDR1 SGHVS, CDR2 FQNEAQ. This CDR3 is built from 15 residues. V lost 6 bases and J 3 bases, leaving 15 bases between the germline ends.

This clonotype was detected once. V and J are TRBV4-1 and TRBJ2-1; a possible D gene is TRBD2 (6 bases). Germline loops: CDR1 MGHRA, CDR2 YSYEKL. The CDR3 loop spans 16 amino acids. V was clipped by 3 bases and J by 8 bases, with 20 bases between them. Written as DNA, the CDR3 is TGCGCCAGCAGCCAGGGTACAGGACTACATTACGATGAGCAGTTCTTC. Protein sequence: CASSQGTGLHYDEQFF.

CDR3 loop: CSARLGAKFTEAFF. CDR3 bases: TGCAGTGCTCGACTGGGGGCTAAATTCACTGAAGCTTTCTTT. This chain connects TRBV20-1 to TRBJ1-1; a possible D gene is TRBD1 (6 bases). There are 14 residues in the CDR3. Germline V gene lookup returns CDR1 DFQATT and CDR2 SNEGSKA (reference sequence). With 5 bases removed from V and 4 bases from J, the gap between germline ends came to 17 bases.

This clonotype was observed a few times. V is TRBV7-9 and J is TRBJ1-6; weak D call: TRBD1 (5 bases). Trimming left V 5 bases short and J 9 bases short, with 14 bases between. CDR3 length equals 14 residues. Germline V gene sequence: CDR1 SEHNR, CDR2 FQNEAQ (reference sequence). For the CDR3, the DNA is TGTGCCAGCAGCCCTCGGGGTGGGGGTTCACCCCTCCACTTT. Translated: CASSPRGGGSPLHF.

This clonotype is medium-sized within its sample. This rearrangement joins TRBV7-9 to TRBJ2-1, with D hard to call. CDR1 is SEHNR, CDR2 FQNEAQ, per germline (reference sequence). V lost 1 base and J 7 bases, leaving 8 bases between the germline ends. This CDR3 is 13 amino acids long. CDR3 DNA sequence: TGTGCCAGCAGCTTAGGAGTAGTAAATGAGCAGTTCTTC. Translating it yields CASSLGVVNEQFF.

This chain uses TRBV6-2 or TRBV6-3 with TRBJ1-4; tentatively, D is TRBD1 (5 bases). Germline V gene data show CDR1 as MNHEY and CDR2 as SVGEGT. The CDR3 is made up of 18 amino acids. Trimming shortened V by 1 base and J by 6 bases, and 21 bases separated the two germline ends. The CDR3: CASSYLTRQGRKDEKLFF. CDR3 nucleotide sequence: TGTGCCAGCAGTTACTTGACACGGCAGGGACGGAAGGATGAAAAACTGTTTTTT.

This clonotype was observed a handful of times. The chain couples TRBV6-2 or TRBV6-3 to TRBJ2-3; 10 nucleotides line up with TRBD2. The CDR3 has 14 residues. The V and J ends lost 7 bases and 1 base, in that order; junction bases with no gene match: 2. From germline, CDR1 is MNHEY and CDR2 SVGEGT. The DNA of the CDR3 is TGTGCCAGCACTCTAGCGGGGGGCACAGATACGCAGTATTTT. It translates to CASTLAGGTDTQYF.

This clonotype was counted many times. The chain employs TRBV20-1 and TRBJ2-1; 8 bases agree with TRBD2. Germline-derived CDR1 and CDR2 are DFQATT and SNEGSKA (reference sequence). Unmatched junction bases numbered 18, after V lost 6 bases and J lost 5 bases. The CDR3 totals 17 residues. The CDR3 coding sequence is TGCAGTGCGCCCCTAGCGGGTCTCCCCTCGCTGAACAATGAGCAGTTCTTC. Its translation: CSAPLAGLPSLNNEQFF.

Comments on this clonotype: Compared with germline, one end of the junction differs, possibly owing to a read error. In DNA, the CDR3 is TGTACCACCAGCAGAGGGCCGGGGGCGAACTATGGCTACACCTTC. Translated: CTTSRGPGANYGYTF. J is TRBJ1-2 and V is TRBV15, with D tentatively TRBD1 (6 bases). The CDR3 is 15 amino acids. CDR1 and CDR2 (germline): LNHNV, YYDKDF (reference sequence).

This clonotype was observed many times. V usage is TRBV20-1 and J usage is TRBJ1-5, with D perhaps TRBD1 (5 bases). Trimming shortened V by 0 bases and J by 1 base, and 10 bases separated the two germline ends. CDR1 and CDR2 (germline): DFQATT, SNEGSKA (reference sequence). The CDR3 is 15 residues long. The CDR3: CSARDIRDSNQPQHF. In DNA, the CDR3 is TGCAGTGCTAGAGATATCCGGGACAGCAATCAGCCCCAGCATTTT.

The CDR3 DNA is TGTGCCAGCACTACCAGGGGAAACCGGCAAGATACGCAGTATTTT. This translates into CASTTRGNRQDTQYF. The V call is TRBV27, the J call TRBJ2-3, with a tentative D call TRBD1 (6 bases). The length of the CDR3 is 15 residues. V was shortened by 7 bases and J by 5 bases, with 19 bases between the two germline ends. Germline CDR1 MNHEY, CDR2 SMNVEV (reference sequence).

Details on this clonotype: One end of the junction fails to match germline, which may point to a read error. The chain employs TRBV7-9 and TRBJ1-4; no clear D. This CDR3 region has 12 residues. Germline V gene sequence: CDR1 SEHNR, CDR2 FQNEAQ (reference sequence). CDR3 sequence reads: CACSLVSEKLFF. The DNA of the CDR3 is TGTGCCTGCAGCCTAGTATCTGAAAAACTGTTTTTT.

This clonotype was counted ten times or more. The chain joins TRBV20-1 to TRBJ2-7; TRBD2 matches 13 bases. The length of the CDR3 is 14 residues. Germline values: CDR1 DFQATT, CDR2 SNEGSKA (reference sequence). V was pared by 5 bases and J by 4 bases, with 5 bases of the junction left unmatched. The DNA for the CDR3 is TGCAGTGCTTGGACTAGCGGGAGACAGTACGAGCAGTACTTC. It encodes CSAWTSGRQYEQYF.

This clonotype was picked up one time. Its ends do not fully match the called genes, so a read error is possible. This chain links TRBV2 with TRBJ1-5, with 12 positions matching TRBD1. The CDR3 length is 16 residues. Germline V gives CDR1 SNHLY, CDR2 FYNNEI. The CDR3 nucleotides are TGTGCCAGCAGTGACGGGACAGGGGGCTTCAATCAGCCCCGGCATTTT. Its translation is CASSDGTGGFNQPRHF.

The chain joins TRBV19 to TRBJ1-5; the match to TRBD1 covers 7 bases. The CDR3 has 15 residues. J lost 3 bases, V lost 8 bases, and 10 bases had no gene match. Germline V gene sequence: CDR1 LNHDA, CDR2 SQIVND (reference sequence). The DNA for the CDR3 is TGTGCCAGTCGGACACAGGGGAATGACAATCAGCCCCAGCATTTT. Translated: CASRTQGNDNQPQHF. Combining the CDR3 with reference TRBV19 and TRBJ1-5 gives the whole variable domain DGGITQSPKYLFRKEGQNVTLSCEQNLNHDAMYWYRQDPGQGLRLIYYSQIVNDFQKGDIAEGYSVSREKKESFPLTVTSAQKNPTAFYLCASRTQGNDNQPQHFGDGTRLSIL.

There are many counts of this clonotype. This chain joins TRBV12-3 or TRBV12-4 and TRBJ2-1; 8 positions match TRBD2. J gave up 0 bases and V 4 bases, and 2 bases lay outside the gene matches. The CDR3 loop spans 15 amino acids. The CDR3 sequence is CASSSGTSSYNEQFF. The CDR3 nucleotides are TGTGCCAGCAGTTCCGGGACTAGCTCCTACAATGAGCAGTTCTTC.

This clonotype was seen only once. Given a much more abundant clone one base away, this may be a read error. The chain recombines TRBV19 with TRBJ1-1, with D tentatively TRBD1 (6 bases). CDR1 is LNHDA and CDR2 is SQIVND in the germline V gene (reference sequence). The CDR3 has 14 amino acids. V was trimmed by 1 base and J by 4 bases, leaving 10 bases between them. CDR3 loop: CASSIVQGPTEAFF. The CDR3 nucleotides read TGTGCCAGTAGTATAGTTCAGGGGCCCACTGAAGCTTTCTTT. The full variable domain, its missing parts supplied by reference TRBV19 and TRBJ1-1, is DGGITQSPKYLFRKEGQNVTLSCEQNLNHDAMYWYRQDPGQGLRLIYYSQIVNDFQKGDIAEGYSVSREKKESFPLTVTSAQKNPTAFYLCASSIVQGPTEAFFGQGTRLTVV.

The V gene is TRBV20-1, the J gene TRBJ2-1, with 11 bases matching TRBD2. CDR1 is DFQATT and CDR2 is SNEGSKA in the germline V gene (reference sequence). The length of the CDR3 is 15 residues. J gave up 6 bases and V 3 bases, and 7 bases lay outside the gene matches. Written as DNA, the CDR3 is TGCAGTGCTAGCCCCCCTAGCGGGAGGTTCAATGAGCAGTTCTTC. Residues: CSASPPSGRFNEQFF.

This clonotype turned up a few times. A much larger clone differs from this one at a single base, so this may be a read error. The chain employs TRBV5-1 and TRBJ2-1; 7 nucleotides align to TRBD1. The CDR3 is made up of 16 amino acids. Germline V gives CDR1 SGHRS, CDR2 YFSETQ. With 4 bases clipped from V and 9 bases from J, the junction kept 16 bases outside the gene matches. The CDR3 sequence: CASSVLSDRWLGEQFF. In DNA, the CDR3 is TGCGCCAGCAGCGTCCTATCGGACAGGTGGCTAGGTGAGCAGTTCTTC.

The V call is TRBV6-5, the J call TRBJ1-2; 7 nucleotides agree with TRBD1. The trim removed 0 bases at V and 2 bases at J, leaving 3 bases unmatched. The germline V gene encodes CDR1 MNHEY and CDR2 SVGAGI. This CDR3 spans 15 amino acids. The CDR3 spells CASSYSKTGNYGYTF. For the CDR3, the DNA is TGTGCCAGCAGTTACTCTAAGACAGGGAACTATGGCTACACCTTC.

This clonotype was seen a few times. The chain links TRBV25-1 to TRBJ2-7; D ambiguous. CDR3 size: 15 residues. Germline lookup yields CDR1 MGHDK and CDR2 SYGVNS. V lost 3 bases, J lost 2 bases, and 14 bases lay in between. This CDR3 reads CASSDRWHDTYEQYF. For the CDR3, the DNA is TGTGCCAGCAGTGATCGGTGGCACGATACCTACGAGCAGTACTTC.